Below are 19 T cell receptor beta chains sequenced from a single sample in a study of shared clonotypes between healthy human individuals. The data were produced by immunoSEQ multiplex PCR, yet TCRdb's version contains in-frame clones alone and is incomplete. The sample carries some 2.4 million clones, 80% to 95% recorded once. The sample consisted of naive CD4+ T cells from PBMCs. Subset: CD45RA+ positively selected. These receptors originate from a man aged 18 to 29 in good health. Some clones in this sample may be carry-over from other donors' samples.

The chain has TRBV7-9 and TRBJ2-5, with 10 bases identical to TRBD2. The CDR3 has 15 amino acids. Trimming took 3 bases from V and 5 from J; bases not matched to a gene: 6. In germline, CDR1 is SEHNR, CDR2 FQNEAQ (reference sequence). The CDR3 sequence is CASSFVAGGGETQYF. The CDR3 nucleotides are TGTGCCAGCAGCTTCGTAGCGGGAGGAGGGGAGACCCAGTACTTC.

The rearrangement joins TRBV19 to TRBJ2-6; unclear D gene. Germline V gives CDR1 LNHDA, CDR2 SQIVND (reference sequence). Trimming removed 4 bases at V and 0 bases at J, with 13 bases between. The CDR3 length is 17 residues. This chain's CDR3 is CASSTKTPRSGANVLTF. As DNA, the CDR3 is TGTGCCAGTAGTACGAAGACACCACGCTCTGGGGCCAACGTCCTGACTTTC. Full variable domain (remainder filled in from reference TRBV19 and TRBJ2-6): DGGITQSPKYLFRKEGQNVTLSCEQNLNHDAMYWYRQDPGQGLRLIYYSQIVNDFQKGDIAEGYSVSREKKESFPLTVTSAQKNPTAFYLCASSTKTPRSGANVLTFGAGSRLTVL.

This chain joins TRBV4-1 and TRBJ2-7, with 7 bases identical to TRBD1. This CDR3 is built from 13 residues. Germline assignment: CDR1 MGHRA and CDR2 YSYEKL. Unmatched junction bases numbered 3, after V lost 4 bases and J lost 3 bases. CDR3 loop: CASSPGQVYEQYF. Here the CDR3 DNA reads TGCGCCAGCAGCCCTGGACAGGTCTACGAGCAGTACTTC.

The chain employs TRBV5-4 and TRBJ2-2, with D perhaps TRBD1 (6 bases). Germline values: CDR1 SGHNT, CDR2 YYREEE (reference sequence). V lost 3 bases and J 6 bases, leaving 18 bases between the germline ends. This CDR3 has 16 residues. Here the CDR3 DNA reads TGTGCCAGCAGCTCCCTAGTGTTGGGGGCGGCCGGGGAGCTGTTTTTT. Protein: CASSSLVLGAAGELFF.

The rearrangement links TRBV7-2 to TRBJ2-5, with D perhaps matching TRBD2 (7 bases). The germline V gene has CDR1 SGHTA and CDR2 FQGNSA. The V end was cut by 5 bases, the J end by 4 bases, with 17 bases between. The CDR3 is made up of 15 amino acids. Here the CDR3 reads CASSPFRGGGETQYF. Written as DNA, the CDR3 is TGTGCCAGCAGCCCGTTTCGGGGAGGGGGAGAGACCCAGTACTTC.

The CDR3 DNA reads as TGCGCCAGCGCACTAGCGCGAAACCAAGAGACCCAGTACTTC. It encodes CASALARNQETQYF. This chain links TRBV5-1 with TRBJ2-5; 7 bases are a match to TRBD2. Per the germline V gene, CDR1 is SGHRS and CDR2 is YFSETQ. The V and J ends lost 7 bases and 0 bases, in that order; junction bases with no gene match: 6. The CDR3 runs 14 residues.

The chain employs TRBV6-1 and TRBJ2-1; D gene unclear. Germline V lookup: CDR1 MNHNS, CDR2 SASEGT. This CDR3 comprises 12 residues. V was clipped by 5 bases and J by 8 bases, with 10 bases between them. The CDR3 is CASSPAEDEQFF. For the CDR3, the DNA is TGTGCCAGCAGTCCCGCCGAGGATGAGCAGTTCTTC.

The chain links TRBV6-1 to TRBJ2-3; 8 bases agree with TRBD2. Unmatched junction bases numbered 3, after V lost 7 bases and J lost 0 bases. The CDR3 extends over 14 amino acids. Germline-derived CDR1 and CDR2 are MNHNS and SASEGT. The CDR3 loop reads CASTLADSTDTQYF. CDR3 bases: TGTGCCAGCACACTAGCGGACAGCACAGATACGCAGTATTTT.

The rearrangement uses TRBV11-2 and TRBJ1-1, with 7 bases aligning to TRBD1. Germline V gene lookup returns CDR1 SGHAT and CDR2 FQNNGV. There are 16 residues in the CDR3. Trimming took 0 bases from V and 4 from J; bases not matched to a gene: 8. The CDR3 reads CASSLEGRTGGTEAFF. The CDR3 DNA follows: TGTGCCAGCAGCTTAGAAGGTAGGACAGGTGGCACTGAAGCTTTCTTT.

Concerning this clone: This sample also contains other DNA sequences that code for the same CDR3. V gene TRBV28 combines with J gene TRBJ2-1; D call uncertain. The germline gives CDR1 MDHEN, CDR2 SYDVKM. This CDR3 region has 12 residues. The germline V and J ends were trimmed by 6 bases and 7 bases, with 10 bases remaining between them. The CDR3 here is CASSLRWNEQFF. CDR3 nucleotides: TGTGCCAGCAGCCTTAGATGGAATGAGCAGTTCTTC. The variable domain in full, with the rest retrieved from reference TRBV28 and TRBJ2-1, is DVKVTQSSRYLVKRTGEKVFLECVQDMDHENMFWYRQDPGLGLRLIYFSYDVKMKEKGDIPEGYSVSREKKERFSLILESASTNQTSMYLCASSLRWNEQFFGPGTRLTVL.

The chain is built from TRBV6-5 and TRBJ2-7, with 12 bases that match TRBD2. Germline CDR1 and CDR2: MNHEY and SVGAGI. The CDR3 consists of 15 residues. J was trimmed by 9 bases and V by 5 bases; bases with no gene match: 11. The CDR3 DNA is TGTGCCAGCAGTCCAAGACTAGCGGGAGATCAGGCGCAGTACTTC. Translated: CASSPRLAGDQAQYF.

The V and J genes are TRBV29-1 and TRBJ2-5; weak D call: TRBD1 (5 bases). The germline V gene has CDR1 SQVTM and CDR2 ANQGSEA. The V end lost 3 bases, the J end lost 4 bases, and 9 bases lay between the germline ends. The CDR3 has 12 residues. The CDR3 reads CSVDRDVETQYF. CDR3 coding DNA: TGCAGCGTTGACAGGGATGTAGAGACCCAGTACTTC.

V gene TRBV2 combines with J gene TRBJ2-1; 11 bases match TRBD2. The germline V gene encodes CDR1 SNHLY and CDR2 FYNNEI. This CDR3 comprises 16 residues. The J segment lost 4 bases and the V segment lost 7 bases, leaving 9 bases of the junction unmatched. Here the CDR3 reads CASTNRASGRYNEQFF. The CDR3 nucleotides are TGTGCCAGCACGAACCGGGCTAGCGGGAGGTACAATGAGCAGTTCTTC. The variable domain in full, completed from reference TRBV2 and TRBJ2-1, reads EPEVTQTPSHQVTQMGQEVILRCVPISNHLYFYWYRQILGQKVEFLVSFYNNEISEKSEIFDDQFSVERPDGSNFTLKIRSTKLEDSAMYFCASTNRASGRYNEQFFGPGTRLTVL.

The chain uses TRBV27 and TRBJ2-7; 8 bases are shared with TRBD2. This CDR3 spans 19 amino acids. The V gene's germline CDR1 is MNHEY and CDR2 SMNVEV (reference sequence). Trimming at V came to 1 base and at J to 2 bases, leaving 16 bases not matched to a gene. The CDR3 is CASSLYQRSRAGGAYEQYF. DNA for the CDR3: TGTGCCAGCAGTTTATATCAACGTTCCCGGGCGGGAGGAGCCTACGAGCAGTACTTC.

A word on this clone: Mismatch with germline at one junction end may stem from a read error. This chain joins TRBV6-1 and TRBJ2-5; 7 nucleotides line up with TRBD1. The CDR3 totals 15 residues. Germline V gene lookup returns CDR1 MNHNS and CDR2 SASEGT. This CDR3 is CASRDRAPIQETQYF. DNA for the CDR3: TGTGCCAGCCGTGACAGGGCGCCGATTCAAGAGACCCAGTACTTC.

There are a few counts of this clone. The rearrangement uses TRBV28 and TRBJ1-5, with D perhaps matching TRBD1 (6 bases). V shed 7 bases and J shed 4 bases, with 20 bases lying between them. The V gene's germline CDR1 is MDHEN and CDR2 SYDVKM. The CDR3 length is 16 residues. The CDR3: CASTQGGAAPNQPQHF. The CDR3 DNA sequence: TGTGCCAGCACCCAAGGGGGGGCAGCCCCAAATCAGCCCCAGCATTTT.

Only one count was recorded for this clone. The chain links TRBV29-1 to TRBJ2-3; D uncertain. V lost 3 bases and J 3 bases, leaving 7 bases between the germline ends. CDR1 is SQVTM, CDR2 ANQGSEA, per germline. The CDR3 has 12 amino acids. CDR3 in amino acids: CSVESRTDTQYF. CDR3 DNA sequence: TGCAGCGTTGAGAGCAGAACAGATACGCAGTATTTT.

Details on this clone: Germline and junction disagree at one end, which may indicate a read error. Other DNA sequences in this specimen translate into the identical CDR3. The V and J genes are TRBV9 and TRBJ2-6; the D is unclear. The CDR3 has 13 residues. Germline loops: CDR1 SGDLS, CDR2 YYNGEE. CDR3 region: CASSVSGANVLTF. Here the CDR3 DNA reads TGTGCCAGCAGCGTCTCTGGTGCCAACGTCCTGACTTTC.

The gene calls are TRBV28 and TRBJ2-5; possible D gene TRBD2, 6 bases. CDR1 and CDR2 (germline): MDHEN, SYDVKM. V gave up 4 bases and J gave up 1 base, with 16 bases separating them. The CDR3 has 16 residues. In DNA form, the CDR3 reads TGTGCCAGCAGTTCTCAATTAGCGGCCGCCCAAGAGACCCAGTACTTC. Encoded protein: CASSSQLAAAQETQYF.